The clone carrying this T cell receptor beta chain was recorded many times. TCRdb ran MiXCR on the reads and lists one entry per CDR3 protein. The sample shows under 250,000 distinct CDR3 sequences, under 30% of them seen only once. This specimen belongs to a study of kidney transplant recipient with SARS-CoV-2 infection. From germline, CDR1 is LNHDA and CDR2 SQIVND (reference sequence). The CDR3 spans 17 residues. V lost 4 bases, J lost 4 bases, and 22 bases lay in between. The chain employs TRBV19 and TRBJ1-2; no reliable D call. The clonotype was recovered from a young adult male patient who had COVID-19 and was a kidney transplant recipient. The graft donor may have contributed some T cells. Sequences were derived from a blood sample, sampled at baseline and on roughly day 110 from a kidney transplant recipient. The CDR3: CASSRSPTNRKTYGYTF. The DNA of the CDR3 is TGTGCCAGTAGTAGGTCACCGACAAATCGAAAGACCTATGGCTACACCTTC.